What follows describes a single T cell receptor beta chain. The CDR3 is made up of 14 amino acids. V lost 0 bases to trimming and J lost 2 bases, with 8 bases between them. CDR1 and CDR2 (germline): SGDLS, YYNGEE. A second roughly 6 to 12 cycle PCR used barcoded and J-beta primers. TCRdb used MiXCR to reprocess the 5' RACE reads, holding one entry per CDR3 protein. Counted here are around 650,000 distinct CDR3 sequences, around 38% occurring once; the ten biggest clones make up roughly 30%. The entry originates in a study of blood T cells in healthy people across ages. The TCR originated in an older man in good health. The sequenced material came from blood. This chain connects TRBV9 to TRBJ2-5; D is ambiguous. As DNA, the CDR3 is TGTGCCAGCAGCGTAGGCCCAAGTCAAGAGACCCAGTACTTC. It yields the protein CASSVGPSQETQYF.